This T cell receptor delta chain was retrieved from a study of gamma-delta T cells after stem cell transplantation. Comment on this clone: The junction and the germline gene differ at one end; a read error may be behind it.

TCRdb reanalysed the RT-PCR reads via CATT. The sample holds 2,100 or so delta-chain clones, over 25% seen once. The TCR sequence derives from a human donor. It is not recorded whose cells these are; they may come from a transplant donor. The specimen was gamma-delta T cells.

CDR3 sequence: CACDTVTGGPPDKLIF. DNA of the CDR3: TGTGCCTGCGACACCGTGACTGGGGGGCCACCCGATAAACTCATCTTT. V is TRDV2 and J is TRDJ1; 8 bases are a match to TRDD3. Germline values: CDR1 GEAIGNYY, CDR2 EKD. CDR3 length: 16 residues.